This T cell receptor beta chain was observed in a study of cytomegalovirus exposure and HLA in healthy donors. Study-level information: Prior work identified around 120 million unique TCR beta sequences in 150 million to 200 million T cells.

60 Vbeta and 13 Jbeta primers were used in PCR. The method was immunoSEQ multiplex PCR; TCRdb's version includes in-frame clones alone and lacks a portion of them. This repertoire comprises under 150,000 clones; its ten largest clones make up approximately 2.6%. The CDR3 covers 16 residues. CDR1 ENHRY and CDR2 SYGVKD come from the germline V gene. V was cut by 4 bases and J by 2 bases, with 15 bases left in between. The receptor was derived from a man aged 40-49 years in good health and CMV-seronegative. The sample comprised PBMCs. This chain connects TRBV10-3 to TRBJ1-5; D may be TRBD1 (6 bases). CDR3 DNA: TGTGCCATCAGTGGGGGAGGGGGTGAGGGCAATCAGCCCCAGCATTTT. Residues: CAISGGGGEGNQPQHF.